This T cell receptor beta chain was sequenced for a study of CD8 T cells in ankylosing spondylitis. Regarding the study as a whole: As for the disease-linked clones, they showed a CD8+ phenotype and occurred at relatively low frequencies in peripheral blood. Characteristic, it appeared, of ankylosing spondylitis blood was a TCR beta motif of several highly homologous variants. Disease-linked clones were reportedly significantly enriched in matched ankylosing spondylitis synovial fluid.

Of note for this clonotype: Its specificity is not known.

The authors made TCR beta libraries by quantitative 5'-RACE with molecular barcodes. One entry per CDR3 protein, called by TCRdb with MiXCR from the 5' RACE reads. The data contain 390,000 or so distinct CDR3 sequences, about a fifth of them singletons. This CDR3 contains 12 residues. V was pared by 5 bases and J by 7 bases, with 8 bases between. Germline CDR1 reads SEHNR; CDR2 reads FQNEAQ (reference sequence). The sequence derives from a male donor with ankylosing spondylitis. The source material was blood, either unsorted or a sorted T cell fraction (not recorded which). The rearrangement joins TRBV7-9 to TRBJ2-2, with D uncertain. The CDR3: CASSPGGGELFF. DNA of the CDR3: TGTGCCAGCAGCCCCGGCGGCGGGGAGCTGTTTTTT.